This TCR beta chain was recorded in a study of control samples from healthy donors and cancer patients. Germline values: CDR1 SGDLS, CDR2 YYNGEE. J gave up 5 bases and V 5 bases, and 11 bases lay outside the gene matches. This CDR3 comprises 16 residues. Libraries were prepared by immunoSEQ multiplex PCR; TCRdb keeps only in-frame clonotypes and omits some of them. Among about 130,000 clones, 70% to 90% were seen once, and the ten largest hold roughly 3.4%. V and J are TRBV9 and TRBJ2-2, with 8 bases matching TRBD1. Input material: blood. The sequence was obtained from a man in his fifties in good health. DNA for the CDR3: TGTGCCAGCAGTGCCTCAGGGGGCGCTTTAACCGGGGAGCTGTTTTTT. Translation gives CASSASGGALTGELFF.